The T cell receptor (beta chain) described here comes from a study of blood T cell repertoires in COVID-19. Study summary: The origin of the acute and convalescent COVID-19 samples was the United States, Italy and Spain. The cDNA or gDNA used as material had been derived from T cells, B-cell-depleted T cells, or PBMCs.

How the authors handled the data: The assay estimated nucleated cells by amplifying reference gene primers. Here immunoSEQ multiplex PCR was the method, and the copy in TCRdb shows in-frame clones only, minus some. That table furnishes V, J and clone size, whereas the DNA furnished D and trimming. The sample has 100,000 to 150,000 clones, 87% seen once. Specimen: peripheral blood. This sequence was found in a man aged 50 or older with active COVID-19.

The CDR3 is CASSQGFGDSPPLHF. CDR3 nucleotides: TGCGCCAGCAGCCAAGGGTTTGGGGACAGCCCACCCCTCCACTTT. The rearrangement joins TRBV4-1 to TRBJ1-6; 7 positions agree with TRBD1. The germline V gene encodes CDR1 MGHRA and CDR2 YSYEKL. The CDR3 spans 15 residues. After removal of 1 base from V and 11 bases from J, the junction contained 8 bases not matched to a gene.